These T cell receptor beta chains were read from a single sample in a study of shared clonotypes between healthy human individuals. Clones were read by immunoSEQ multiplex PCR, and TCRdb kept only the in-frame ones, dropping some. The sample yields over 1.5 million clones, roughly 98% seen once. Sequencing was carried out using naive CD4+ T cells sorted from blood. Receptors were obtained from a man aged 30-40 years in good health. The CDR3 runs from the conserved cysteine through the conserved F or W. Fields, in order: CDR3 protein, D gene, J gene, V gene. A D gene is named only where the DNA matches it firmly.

cdr3_aa: CASSRSRTAYEQYF; d_call: NA; j_call: TRBJ2-7; v_call: TRBV6-5
cdr3_aa: CASSLGGAGRYNEQFF; d_call: NA; j_call: TRBJ2-1; v_call: TRBV7-2
cdr3_aa: CASSSQGQVGNQPQHF; d_call: TRBD1; j_call: TRBJ1-5; v_call: TRBV6-7
cdr3_aa: CASSWKGGGVTEAFF; d_call: NA; j_call: TRBJ1-1; v_call: TRBV7-2
cdr3_aa: CASTHTEGRGAEAFF; d_call: NA; j_call: TRBJ1-1; v_call: TRBV6-5
cdr3_aa: CASSLAPGADTQYF; d_call: NA; j_call: TRBJ2-3; v_call: TRBV5-1
cdr3_aa: CSAPIGGRRFF; d_call: NA; j_call: TRBJ2-1; v_call: TRBV20-1
cdr3_aa: CASSSGLSSYEQYF; d_call: NA; j_call: TRBJ2-7; v_call: TRBV5-1
cdr3_aa: CASSQDLISGANVLTF; d_call: NA; j_call: TRBJ2-6; v_call: TRBV14
cdr3_aa: CASSVTSGKKETQYF; d_call: TRBD2; j_call: TRBJ2-5; v_call: TRBV5-1
cdr3_aa: CASSPTMANNEQFF; d_call: NA; j_call: TRBJ2-1; v_call: TRBV18
cdr3_aa: CASSSGQLNTGELFF; d_call: NA; j_call: TRBJ2-2; v_call: TRBV5-1
cdr3_aa: CASSVLPLSSYNEQFF; d_call: NA; j_call: TRBJ2-1; v_call: TRBV2
cdr3_aa: CASSLLGQRLQPQHF; d_call: NA; j_call: TRBJ1-5; v_call: TRBV28
cdr3_aa: CASRNINEKLFF; d_call: NA; j_call: TRBJ1-4; v_call: TRBV7-6
cdr3_aa: CASSLEGAGEQYF; d_call: TRBD1; j_call: TRBJ2-7; v_call: TRBV7-9
cdr3_aa: CASSFTTQETQYF; d_call: NA; j_call: TRBJ2-5; v_call: TRBV5-1
cdr3_aa: CASSFQRGSGYEQYF; d_call: NA; j_call: TRBJ2-7; v_call: TRBV28
cdr3_aa: CASSLSGRGVAGELFF; d_call: NA; j_call: TRBJ2-2; v_call: TRBV7-7
cdr3_aa: CASGLWTSGSVASGETQYF; d_call: TRBD2; j_call: TRBJ2-5; v_call: TRBV12-5
cdr3_aa: CASSPALASGMGETQYF; d_call: TRBD2; j_call: TRBJ2-5; v_call: TRBV4-1
cdr3_aa: CASSNPDRADEKLFF; d_call: TRBD1; j_call: TRBJ1-4; v_call: TRBV6-1
cdr3_aa: CASSVASSGNTIYF; d_call: NA; j_call: TRBJ1-3; v_call: TRBV9
cdr3_aa: CMLIDDGTQYF; d_call: NA; j_call: TRBJ2-5; v_call: TRBV20-1
cdr3_aa: CASTPSSGNTIYF; d_call: NA; j_call: TRBJ1-3; v_call: TRBV7-2
cdr3_aa: CASSLQGGPDQPQHF; d_call: NA; j_call: TRBJ1-5; v_call: TRBV4-3
cdr3_aa: CASSPRPGLNEQYF; d_call: NA; j_call: TRBJ2-7; v_call: TRBV4-2
cdr3_aa: CASSFGYDNTGELFF; d_call: NA; j_call: TRBJ2-2; v_call: TRBV5-1
cdr3_aa: CASSLVLTSGSYEQYF; d_call: TRBD2; j_call: TRBJ2-7; v_call: TRBV7-2